One sample yielded the 6 T cell receptor beta chains listed below, sequenced in a study of read filtering for tumor transcriptome and immune sequencing. From approximately 400 ng of RNA, a library with molecular barcoded alpha/delta and beta/gamma adaptors was made. TCRdb called the reads again in MiXCR, with one record for every CDR3 protein. The profile shows around 48,000 distinct CDR3 sequences, roughly 20% of them singletons. What was sequenced was a population of CD138-negative cells sorted from bone marrow. Receptor source: a donor at least 40 years old with multiple myeloma.

This clonotype was detected ten times or more. V and J are TRBV11-3 and TRBJ1-1, with D perhaps matching TRBD1 (6 bases). Between the trimmed V and J ends, which lost 5 bases and 10 bases, there was a span of 17 bases. Germline V lookup: CDR1 SGHNT, CDR2 YENEEA. This CDR3 region has 13 residues. DNA of the CDR3: TGTGCCAGCAGCCTAGCGGGGGGCGCTGGAGCTTTCTTT. This sequence encodes CASSLAGGAGAFF.

This clonotype was picked up a small number of times. The rearrangement uses TRBV5-1 and TRBJ1-4, with 8 bases fitting TRBD1. CDR1 and CDR2 from the germline V gene are SGHRS and YFSETQ. The CDR3 is 14 amino acids. V lost 9 bases and J lost 4; bases outside the gene matches: 8. CDR3 residues: CATRTGRDNEKLFF. In DNA form, the CDR3 reads TGCGCCACCAGGACAGGGCGCGATAATGAAAAACTGTTTTTT.

This clonotype was counted many times. The chain uses TRBV27 and TRBJ2-3; D not resolved. Between the trimmed V and J ends, which lost 7 bases and 5 bases, there was a span of 7 bases. The CDR3 is made up of 11 amino acids. Germline-derived CDR1 and CDR2 are MNHEY and SMNVEV (reference sequence). CDR3 in amino acids: CASKGLDTQYF. CDR3 nucleotides: TGTGCCAGCAAAGGGTTAGATACGCAGTATTTT.

This clonotype was detected many times. The rearrangement links TRBV3-1 to TRBJ2-4; D gene unclear. Trimming stripped 4 bases from V and 0 bases from J, with 16 bases between. Per the germline V gene, CDR1 is LGHDT and CDR2 is YNNKEL (reference sequence). The CDR3 totals 17 residues. This CDR3 is CASSPRHLSLAKNIQYF. Written as DNA, the CDR3 is TGTGCCAGCAGCCCCCGCCACCTGTCACTAGCCAAAAACATTCAGTACTTC.

To note about this clonotype: A read error is likely, as this CDR3 ends without the conserved phenylalanine or tryptophan. V gene TRBV29-1 combines with J gene TRBJ2-3; D possibly uses TRBD1 or TRBD2 (5 bases each). This CDR3 has 14 amino acids. Looked up from germline, CDR1 is SQVTM and CDR2 is ANQGSEA. Between the trimmed V and J ends, which lost 4 bases and 2 bases, there was a span of 13 bases. CDR3 sequence reads: CSVGDGPSTDTQYL. In DNA, the CDR3 is TGCAGCGTTGGGGACGGTCCATCCACAGATACGCAGTATCTT.

This clonotype was counted at least ten times. The chain links TRBV7-9 to TRBJ2-7; D gene unclear. Trimming stripped 5 bases from V and 5 bases from J, with 10 bases between. From germline, CDR1 is SEHNR and CDR2 FQNEAQ (reference sequence). There are 12 residues in the CDR3. Written as DNA, the CDR3 is TGTGCCAGCAGCCAACAAAGCAACGAGCAGTACTTC. Amino acid sequence: CASSQQSNEQYF.